These 5 T cell receptor beta chains originate from one sample sequenced in a study of molecular identifiers for immune sequencing clone quantification. MiXCR, applied by TCRdb to the PCR reads, yields one record per CDR3 protein. The repertoire holds a few hundred thousand distinct CDR3 sequences, with around 23% as singletons. Source material: naive CD8+ T cells from blood, with Jurkat cell RNA spiked in. As for subset: FACS-sorted CD8+CD4-CCR7+CD45RA+ naive T cells. The receptors derive from a human donor in good health. Some libraries in this study had Jurkat cell RNA spiked in.

The V gene is TRBV7-9, the J gene TRBJ2-7; 13 nucleotides match TRBD2. The CDR3 has 17 amino acids. Germline V gene data show CDR1 as SEHNR and CDR2 as FQNEAQ (reference sequence). V lost 2 bases to trimming and J lost 9 bases; unmatched junction nucleotides: 13. CDR3 in amino acids: CASSLPLGLAGASAQYF. The CDR3 DNA follows: TGTGCCAGCAGCTTACCCTTAGGACTAGCGGGGGCCTCCGCGCAGTACTTC.

The table lists this clonotype with many counts. The chain carries TRBV4-3 and TRBJ2-7; 12 bases line up with TRBD1. The V and J ends lost 2 bases and 6 bases, in that order; junction bases with no gene match: 8. The CDR3 is 16 amino acids. Germline V gives CDR1 LGHNA, CDR2 YSLEER. The CDR3 protein is CASSQKTGTGGGEQYF. CDR3 bases: TGCGCCAGCAGCCAAAAAACCGGGACAGGGGGCGGCGAGCAGTACTTC.

This clonotype came up many times. Lacking the conserved final phenylalanine or tryptophan, this CDR3 likely reflects a read error. No DNA is shown, since the ends of the CDR3 on it are uncertain; the CDR3 is the one TCRdb lists. The genes are TRBV5-8 and TRBJ2-4; no DNA check was done on the table's D call, TRBD1. The CDR3 is 12 residues long, ends included. The germline V gene encodes CDR1 SGHTS and CDR2 YDEGEE. CDR3 residues: CASSLAGTGSWG.

This rearrangement joins TRBV4-3 to TRBJ2-3; D uncertain. The CDR3 runs 16 residues. Looked up from germline, CDR1 is LGHNA and CDR2 is YSLEER. Between the trimmed V and J ends, which lost 0 bases and 0 bases, there was a span of 10 bases. CDR3 sequence reads: CASSQDRATSTDTQYF. The CDR3 coding sequence is TGCGCCAGCAGCCAAGATCGTGCCACTAGCACAGATACGCAGTATTTT.

The genes are TRBV7-2 and TRBJ2-7; tentatively, D is TRBD1 or TRBD2 (6 bases each). V was clipped by 5 bases and J by 5 bases, with 16 bases between them. The CDR3 has 14 amino acids. From germline, CDR1 is SGHTA and CDR2 FQGNSA. Here the CDR3 DNA reads TGTGCCAGCAGCCCCGGGGGCCCCGCGGACGAGCAGTACTTC. Protein: CASSPGGPADEQYF.